Following are 13 T cell receptor beta chains from one sample sequenced in a study of persistence of HIV-infected CD4 T cells. The immunoSEQ assay was version 4, run in survey mode. Libraries were prepared by immunoSEQ multiplex PCR; TCRdb keeps only in-frame clonotypes and omits some of them. The data contain about 45,000 clones, less than 90% of them singletons. For these TCRs, the target antigens are not known. Anti-CD3/anti-CD28 beads served as a nonspecific positive control stimulus. Sorting selected CD4+ T cells upregulating both CD40 ligand and CD69. The sequencing here drew on CD4+ T cells sorted from PBMCs after approximately 19-hour stimulation, taken from a patient who received antiretroviral therapy. All receptors derive from an adult woman with HIV who was CMV-seropositive.

The genes are TRBV30 and TRBJ2-5; no reliable D call. The V end was cut by 4 bases, the J end by 5 bases, with 11 bases between. The CDR3 is 12 amino acids. The germline V gene encodes CDR1 GTSNPN and CDR2 SVGIG (reference sequence). The CDR3 DNA reads TGTGCCTGGAAAGGGTACGCGGAGACCCAGTACTTC. Amino acids: CAWKGYAETQYF.

The chain carries TRBV4-1 and TRBJ1-5; maybe TRBD1 (6 bases). V was clipped by 3 bases and J by 2 bases, with 11 bases between them. The V gene's germline CDR1 is MGHRA and CDR2 YSYEKL. The CDR3 covers 15 residues. The CDR3 reads CASSQVPGGNQPQHF. The CDR3, as DNA: TGCGCCAGCAGCCAGGTTCCAGGGGGCAATCAGCCCCAGCATTTT.

J is TRBJ1-2 and V is TRBV3-1 (or the pseudogene TRBV3-2); D possibly corresponds to TRBD1 (5 bases). The CDR3 is 15 amino acids. In germline, CDR1 is LGHDT, CDR2 YNNKEL (reference sequence). Trimming left V 0 bases short and J 4 bases short, with 12 bases between. The DNA of the CDR3 is TGTGCCAGCAGCCAAGATGAAAGGGGATTCTATGGCTACACCTTC. This gives the protein CASSQDERGFYGYTF.

V usage is TRBV3-1 (or the pseudogene TRBV3-2) and J usage is TRBJ1-1, with a weak D call TRBD1 (5 bases). V was shortened by 4 bases and J by 4 bases, with 19 bases between the two germline ends. The CDR3 contains 16 residues. The V gene's germline CDR1 is LGHDT and CDR2 YNNKEL (reference sequence). In DNA form, the CDR3 reads TGTGCCAGCAGCCGGGGGGACGCGTTCTTCGGCACTGAAGCTTTCTTT. This codes for CASSRGDAFFGTEAFF.

The V gene is TRBV18, the J gene TRBJ1-2; D perhaps matches TRBD1 (5 bases). CDR3 length: 15 residues. Germline assignment: CDR1 KGHSH and CDR2 LQKENI. V was clipped by 0 bases and J by 5 bases, with 13 bases between them. CDR3 sequence reads: CASSPPGRVGYGYTF. The CDR3 DNA follows: TGTGCCAGCTCACCACCGGGCAGGGTGGGGTATGGCTACACCTTC.

The chain is built from TRBV6-5 and TRBJ2-7; maybe TRBD2 (6 bases). The CDR3 is 13 residues long. V was clipped by 5 bases and J by 6 bases, with 14 bases between them. In germline, CDR1 is MNHEY, CDR2 SVGAGI. The CDR3 sequence: CASSPGYGGEQYF. The CDR3 DNA reads as TGTGCCAGCAGTCCCGGGTACGGGGGCGAGCAGTACTTC.

The chain couples TRBV4-2 to TRBJ2-5, with D hard to call. Germline V gives CDR1 LGHNA, CDR2 YNFKEQ. V shed 0 bases and J shed 5 bases, with 10 bases lying between them. The CDR3 consists of 14 residues. The CDR3 here is CASSQDELSETQYF. The CDR3 nucleotides are TGTGCCAGCAGCCAAGACGAACTATCGGAGACCCAGTACTTC.

The chain uses TRBV14 and TRBJ1-1; D not certain. V was shortened by 5 bases and J by 1 base, with 8 bases between the two germline ends. CDR1 and CDR2 (germline): SGHDN, FVKESK. The CDR3 runs to 13 residues. CDR3 sequence reads: CASSYSANTEAFF. The CDR3 DNA reads TGTGCCAGCAGCTATTCCGCGAACACTGAAGCTTTCTTT.

V and J are TRBV5-4 and TRBJ2-3; 14 bases agree with TRBD2. The CDR3 length is 17 residues. V was pared by 0 bases and J by 4 bases, with 4 bases of the junction left unmatched. The germline V gene has CDR1 SGHNT and CDR2 YYREEE (reference sequence). CDR3 bases: TGTGCCAGCAGCTTGGGAGGGACTAGCGGGGGCTCAGATACGCAGTATTTT. Amino acid sequence: CASSLGGTSGGSDTQYF. Filled out from reference TRBV5-4 and TRBJ2-3, the complete variable domain reads ETGVTQSPTHLIKTRGQQVTLRCSSQSGHNTVSWYQQALGQGPQFIFQYYREEENGRGNFPPRFSGLQFPNYSSELNVNALELDDSALYLCASSLGGTSGGSDTQYFGPGTRLTVL.

This chain joins TRBV5-1 and TRBJ2-2; D uncertain. The CDR3 spans 14 residues. Germline assignment: CDR1 SGHRS and CDR2 YFSETQ. Trimming took off 1 base at V and 5 bases at J, with 9 bases between the two ends. The CDR3, as DNA: TGCGCCAGCAGCTTGCTTCAGGATACCGGGGAGCTGTTTTTT. Encoded protein: CASSLLQDTGELFF.

Remarks on this clone: Other DNA sequences within the sample encode an identical CDR3. The rearrangement links TRBV6-5 to TRBJ1-1; 8 positions match TRBD1. The CDR3 loop spans 12 amino acids. Germline V gives CDR1 MNHEY, CDR2 SVGAGI. J lost 4 bases, V lost 5 bases, and 0 bases had no gene match. CDR3 sequence reads: CASSTGGTEAFF. The CDR3 bases are TGTGCCAGCAGTACAGGGGGCACTGAAGCTTTCTTT.

The chain couples TRBV15 to TRBJ2-1, with TRBD2 matching 9 bases. The CDR3 runs 17 residues. Per germline, CDR1 LNHNV and CDR2 YYDKDF (reference sequence). The V segment lost 0 bases and the J segment 5 bases; nucleotides outside the gene matches: 8. As DNA, the CDR3 is TGTGCCACCAGCAGAGATAAGGGGCGGGGGGGCAACAATGAGCAGTTCTTC. This encodes CATSRDKGRGGNNEQFF.

About this clone: The junction does not match germline at one end; this may be a read error. This chain's CDR3 is CARSRGGQGAPRMTEKLFF. CDR3 sequence (DNA): TGCGCCCGCAGCCGGGGGGGACAGGGGGCTCCCAGGATGACTGAAAAACTGTTTTTT. This chain links TRBV5-1 with TRBJ1-4, with 12 bases lining up with TRBD1. Germline CDR1 and CDR2: SGHRS and YFSETQ. This CDR3 region has 19 residues.